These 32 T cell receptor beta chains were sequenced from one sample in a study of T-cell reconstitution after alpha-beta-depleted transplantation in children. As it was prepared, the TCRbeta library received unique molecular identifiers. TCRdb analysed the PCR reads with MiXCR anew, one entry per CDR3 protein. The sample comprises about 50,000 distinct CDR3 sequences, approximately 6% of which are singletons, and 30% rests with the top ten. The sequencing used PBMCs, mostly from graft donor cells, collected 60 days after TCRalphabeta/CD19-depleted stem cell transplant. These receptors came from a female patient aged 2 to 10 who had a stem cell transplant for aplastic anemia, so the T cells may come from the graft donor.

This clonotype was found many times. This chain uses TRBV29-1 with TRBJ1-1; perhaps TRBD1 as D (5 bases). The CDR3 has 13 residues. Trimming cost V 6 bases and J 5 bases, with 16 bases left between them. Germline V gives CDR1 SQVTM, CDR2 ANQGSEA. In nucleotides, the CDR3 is TGCAGCGTCCAATGGGACGGAGCTACTGAAGCTTTCTTT. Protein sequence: CSVQWDGATEAFF.

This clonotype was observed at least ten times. In DNA form, the CDR3 reads TGTGCCAGCAGAAGGAACACTGAAGCTTTCTTT. This encodes CASRRNTEAFF. V usage is TRBV3-1 and J usage is TRBJ1-1; D gene uncertain. CDR1 is LGHDT, CDR2 YNNKEL, per germline (reference sequence). Trimming removed 6 bases at V and 1 base at J, with 3 bases between. CDR3 length: 11 amino acids.

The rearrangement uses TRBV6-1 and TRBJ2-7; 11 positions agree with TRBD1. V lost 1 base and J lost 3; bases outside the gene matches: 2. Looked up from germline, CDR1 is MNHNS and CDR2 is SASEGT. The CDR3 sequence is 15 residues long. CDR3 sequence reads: CASSEGTGGFYEQYF. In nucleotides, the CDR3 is TGTGCCAGCAGTGAAGGGACAGGGGGCTTCTACGAGCAGTACTTC.

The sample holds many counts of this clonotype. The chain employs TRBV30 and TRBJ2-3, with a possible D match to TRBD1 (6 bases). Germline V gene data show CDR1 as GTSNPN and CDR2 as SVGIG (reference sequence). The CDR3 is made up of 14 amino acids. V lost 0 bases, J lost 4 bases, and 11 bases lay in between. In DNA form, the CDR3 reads TGTGCCTGGAGTGTGATACAGGGCGCAGATACGCAGTATTTT. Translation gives CAWSVIQGADTQYF.

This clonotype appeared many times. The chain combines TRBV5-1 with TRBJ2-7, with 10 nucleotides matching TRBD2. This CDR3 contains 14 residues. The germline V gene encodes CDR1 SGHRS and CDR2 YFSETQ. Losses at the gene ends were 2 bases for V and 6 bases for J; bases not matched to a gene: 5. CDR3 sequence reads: CASSLASGRSEQYF. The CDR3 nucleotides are TGCGCCAGCAGCTTAGCTAGCGGGAGATCCGAGCAGTACTTC.

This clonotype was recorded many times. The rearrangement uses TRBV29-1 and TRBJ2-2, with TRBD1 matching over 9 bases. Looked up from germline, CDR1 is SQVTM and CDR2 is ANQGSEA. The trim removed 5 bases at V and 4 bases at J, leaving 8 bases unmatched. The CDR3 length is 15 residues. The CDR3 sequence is CSVMRGQGFTGELFF. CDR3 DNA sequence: TGCAGCGTTATGAGGGGACAGGGCTTCACCGGGGAGCTGTTTTTT.

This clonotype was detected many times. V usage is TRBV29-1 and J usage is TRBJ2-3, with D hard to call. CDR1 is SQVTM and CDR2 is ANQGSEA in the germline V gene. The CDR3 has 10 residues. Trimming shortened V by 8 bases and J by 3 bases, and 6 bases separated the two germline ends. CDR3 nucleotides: TGCAGCTCGAGGACAGATACGCAGTATTTT. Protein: CSSRTDTQYF.

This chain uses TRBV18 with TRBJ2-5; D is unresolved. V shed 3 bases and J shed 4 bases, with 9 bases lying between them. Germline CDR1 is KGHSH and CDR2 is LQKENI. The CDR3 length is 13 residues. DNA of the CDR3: TGTGCCAGCTCACCGGGAACTGGAGAGACCCAGTACTTC. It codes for CASSPGTGETQYF.

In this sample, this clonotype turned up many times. This chain's CDR3 is CASSHGDRGSYEQYF. As DNA, the CDR3 is TGCGCCAGCAGCCACGGGGACAGGGGATCCTACGAGCAGTACTTC. The chain couples TRBV5-1 to TRBJ2-7; 10 bases are a match to TRBD1. Trimming at V came to 4 bases and at J to 1 base, leaving 5 bases not matched to a gene. Germline-derived CDR1 and CDR2 are SGHRS and YFSETQ. This CDR3 contains 15 residues.

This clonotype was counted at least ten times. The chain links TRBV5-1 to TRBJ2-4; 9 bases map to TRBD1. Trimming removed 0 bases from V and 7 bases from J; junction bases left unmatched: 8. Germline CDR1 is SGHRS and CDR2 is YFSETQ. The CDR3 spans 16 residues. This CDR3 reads CASSLAWGQGWNIQYF. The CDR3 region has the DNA TGCGCCAGCAGCTTGGCCTGGGGACAGGGCTGGAACATTCAGTACTTC.

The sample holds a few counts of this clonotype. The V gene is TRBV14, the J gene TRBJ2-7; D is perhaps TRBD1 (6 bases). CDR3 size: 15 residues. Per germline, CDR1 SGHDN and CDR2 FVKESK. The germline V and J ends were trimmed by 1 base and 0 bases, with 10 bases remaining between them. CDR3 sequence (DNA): TGTGCCAGCAGCCAAGTCCACAGGGTCTCCTACGAGCAGTACTTC. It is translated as CASSQVHRVSYEQYF.

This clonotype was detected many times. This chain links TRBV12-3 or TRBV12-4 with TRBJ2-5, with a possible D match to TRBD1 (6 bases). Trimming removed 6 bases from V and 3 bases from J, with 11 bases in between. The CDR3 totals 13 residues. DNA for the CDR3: TGTGCCAGCAGCCCCCCAGGGGAAGAGACCCAGTACTTC. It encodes CASSPPGEETQYF.

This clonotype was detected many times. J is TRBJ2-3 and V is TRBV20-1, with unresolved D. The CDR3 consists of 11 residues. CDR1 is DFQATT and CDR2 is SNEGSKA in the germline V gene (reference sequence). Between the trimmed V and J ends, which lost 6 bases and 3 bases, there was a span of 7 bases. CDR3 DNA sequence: TGCAGTGCCCAGTTTACAGATACGCAGTATTTT. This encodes CSAQFTDTQYF.

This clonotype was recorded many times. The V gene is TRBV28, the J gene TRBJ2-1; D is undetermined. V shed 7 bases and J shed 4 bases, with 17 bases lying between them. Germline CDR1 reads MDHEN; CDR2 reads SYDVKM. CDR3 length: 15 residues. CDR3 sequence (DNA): TGTGCCAGCACTCAAGGAAGAGGCAGTTACAATGAGCAGTTCTTC. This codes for CASTQGRGSYNEQFF.

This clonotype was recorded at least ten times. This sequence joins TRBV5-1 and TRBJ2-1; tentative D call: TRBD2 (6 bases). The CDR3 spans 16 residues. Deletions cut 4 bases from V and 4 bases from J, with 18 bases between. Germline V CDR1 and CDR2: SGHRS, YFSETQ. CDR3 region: CASSGGSGTSYNEQFF. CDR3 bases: TGCGCCAGCAGCGGGGGGTCCGGGACTTCATACAATGAGCAGTTCTTC.

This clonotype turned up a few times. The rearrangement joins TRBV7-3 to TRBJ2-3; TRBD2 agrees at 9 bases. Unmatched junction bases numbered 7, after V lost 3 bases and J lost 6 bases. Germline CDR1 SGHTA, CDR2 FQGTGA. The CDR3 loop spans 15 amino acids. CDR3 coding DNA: TGTGCCAGCAGCTTTGCGGGAGGGCCCACGGATACGCAGTATTTT. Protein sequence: CASSFAGGPTDTQYF.

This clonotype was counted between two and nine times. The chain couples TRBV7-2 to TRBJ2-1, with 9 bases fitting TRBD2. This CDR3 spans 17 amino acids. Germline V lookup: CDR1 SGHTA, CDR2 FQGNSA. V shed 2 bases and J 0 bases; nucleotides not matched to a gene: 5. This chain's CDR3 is CASSLRQRGASYNEQFF. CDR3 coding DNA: TGTGCCAGCAGCTTACGGCAGCGGGGGGCCTCCTACAATGAGCAGTTCTTC.

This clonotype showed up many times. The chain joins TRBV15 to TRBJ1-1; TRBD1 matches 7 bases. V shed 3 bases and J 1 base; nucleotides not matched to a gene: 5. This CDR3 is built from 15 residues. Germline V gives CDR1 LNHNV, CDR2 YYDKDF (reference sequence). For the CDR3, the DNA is TGTGCCACCAGCAGGCTGAGACAGGGGAACACTGAAGCTTTCTTT. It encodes CATSRLRQGNTEAFF.

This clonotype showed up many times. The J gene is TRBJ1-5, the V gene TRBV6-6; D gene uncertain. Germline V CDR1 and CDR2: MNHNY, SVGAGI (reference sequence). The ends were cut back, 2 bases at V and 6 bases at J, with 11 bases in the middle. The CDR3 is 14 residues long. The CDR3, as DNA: TGTGCCAGCAGTTACGGAGTCGGACCTCAGCCCCAGCATTTT. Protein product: CASSYGVGPQPQHF.

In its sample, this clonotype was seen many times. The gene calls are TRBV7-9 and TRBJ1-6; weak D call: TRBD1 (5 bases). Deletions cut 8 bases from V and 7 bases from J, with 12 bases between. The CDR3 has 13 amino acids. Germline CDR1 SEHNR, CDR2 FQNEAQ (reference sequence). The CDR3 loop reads CASSRDGNSPLHF. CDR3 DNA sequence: TGTGCCAGCTCCAGGGACGGGAATTCACCCCTCCACTTT.

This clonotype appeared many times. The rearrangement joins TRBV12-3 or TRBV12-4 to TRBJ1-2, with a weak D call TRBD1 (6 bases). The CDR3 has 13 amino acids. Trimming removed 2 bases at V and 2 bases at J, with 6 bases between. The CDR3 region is CASSLQGNYGYTF. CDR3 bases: TGTGCCAGCAGTTTACAGGGGAACTATGGCTACACCTTC.

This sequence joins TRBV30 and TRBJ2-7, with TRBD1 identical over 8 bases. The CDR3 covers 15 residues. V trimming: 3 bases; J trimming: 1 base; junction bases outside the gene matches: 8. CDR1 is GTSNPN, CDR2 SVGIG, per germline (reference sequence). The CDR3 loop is CAWSRQGTFSYEQYF. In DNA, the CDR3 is TGTGCCTGGAGCCGACAGGGGACGTTTTCCTACGAGCAGTACTTC.

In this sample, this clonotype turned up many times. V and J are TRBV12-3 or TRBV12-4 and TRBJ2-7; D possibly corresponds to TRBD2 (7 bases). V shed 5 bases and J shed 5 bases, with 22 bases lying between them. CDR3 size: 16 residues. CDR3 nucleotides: TGTGCCAGCAGTCCCCTGGGGGGGGGGGCCGGGAACGAGCAGTACTTC. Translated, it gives CASSPLGGGAGNEQYF.

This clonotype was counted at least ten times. CDR3 sequence (DNA): TGCAGTGCCTACAACGGGGACGACGAGCAGTACTTC. Translated, it gives CSAYNGDDEQYF. The V gene is TRBV20-1, the J gene TRBJ2-7; D is tentatively TRBD1 or TRBD2 (5 bases each). In germline, CDR1 is DFQATT, CDR2 SNEGSKA (reference sequence). The CDR3 length is 12 residues. The V end was cut by 6 bases, the J end by 5 bases, with 14 bases between.

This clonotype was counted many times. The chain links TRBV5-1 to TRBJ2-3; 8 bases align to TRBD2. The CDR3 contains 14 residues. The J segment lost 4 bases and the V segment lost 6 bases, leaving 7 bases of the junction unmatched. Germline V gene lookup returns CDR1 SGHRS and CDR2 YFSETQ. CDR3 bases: TGCGCCAGCACCGGGACTAGGGACTCAGATACGCAGTATTTT. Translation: CASTGTRDSDTQYF.

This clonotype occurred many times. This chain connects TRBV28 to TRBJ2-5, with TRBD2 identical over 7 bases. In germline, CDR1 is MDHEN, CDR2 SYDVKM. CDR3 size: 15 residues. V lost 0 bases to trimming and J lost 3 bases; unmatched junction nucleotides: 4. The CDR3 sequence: CASSLWAGVKETQYF. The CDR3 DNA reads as TGTGCCAGCAGTTTATGGGCGGGGGTGAAAGAGACCCAGTACTTC.

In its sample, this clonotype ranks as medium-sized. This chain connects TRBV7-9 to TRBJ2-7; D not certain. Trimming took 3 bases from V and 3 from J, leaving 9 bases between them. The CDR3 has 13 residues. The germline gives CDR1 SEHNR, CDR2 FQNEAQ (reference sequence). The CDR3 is CASSLGYFYEQYV. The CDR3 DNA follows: TGTGCCAGCAGCTTGGGCTACTTCTACGAGCAGTACGTC.

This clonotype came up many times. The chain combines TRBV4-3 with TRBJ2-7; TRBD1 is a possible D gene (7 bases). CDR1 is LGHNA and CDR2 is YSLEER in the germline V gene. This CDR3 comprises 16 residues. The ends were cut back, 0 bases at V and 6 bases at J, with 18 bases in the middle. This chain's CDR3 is CASSQDPGGWPVEQYF. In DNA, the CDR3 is TGCGCCAGCAGCCAAGATCCAGGGGGGTGGCCCGTCGAGCAGTACTTC.

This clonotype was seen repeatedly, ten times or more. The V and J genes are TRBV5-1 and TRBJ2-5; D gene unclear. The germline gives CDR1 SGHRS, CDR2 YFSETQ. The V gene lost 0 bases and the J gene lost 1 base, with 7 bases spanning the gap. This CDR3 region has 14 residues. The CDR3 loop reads CASSLVWGQETQYF. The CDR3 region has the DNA TGCGCCAGCAGCTTGGTGTGGGGCCAAGAGACCCAGTACTTC.

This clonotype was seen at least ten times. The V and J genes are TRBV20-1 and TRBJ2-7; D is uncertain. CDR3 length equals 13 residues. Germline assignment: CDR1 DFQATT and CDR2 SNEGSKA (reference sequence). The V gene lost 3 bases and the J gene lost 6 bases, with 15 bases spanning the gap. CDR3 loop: CSARRPQVGEQYF. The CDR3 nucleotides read TGCAGTGCTAGGCGGCCTCAAGTAGGCGAGCAGTACTTC.

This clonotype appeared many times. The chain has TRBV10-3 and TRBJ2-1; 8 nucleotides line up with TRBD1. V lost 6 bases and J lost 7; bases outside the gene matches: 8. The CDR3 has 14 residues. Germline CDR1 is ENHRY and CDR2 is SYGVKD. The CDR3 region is CAIRPGQDFNEQFF. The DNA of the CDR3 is TGTGCCATCAGACCGGGACAGGACTTTAATGAGCAGTTCTTC.

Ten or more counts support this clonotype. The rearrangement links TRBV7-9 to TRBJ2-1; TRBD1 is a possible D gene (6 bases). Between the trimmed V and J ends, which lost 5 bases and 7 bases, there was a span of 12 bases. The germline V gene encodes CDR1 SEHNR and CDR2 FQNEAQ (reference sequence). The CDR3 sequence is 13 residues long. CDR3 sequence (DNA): TGTGCCAGCAGCGGAGGACAGTCTAATGAGCAGTTCTTC. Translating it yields CASSGGQSNEQFF.